This T cell receptor beta chain was obtained from a study of blood T cell repertoires in COVID-19. Background on the study: Acute and convalescent COVID-19 samples came from the United States, Italy and Spain.

Germline V gene lookup returns CDR1 SQVTM and CDR2 ANQGSEA. The CDR3 extends over 11 amino acids. The V end was cut by 7 bases, the J end by 3 bases, with 9 bases between. This clone was counted a single time. TCRdb's table, derived via immunoSEQ multiplex PCR, lists solely in-frame clones and lacks some. The sample carries about 100,000 clones, just over 90% recorded once. The sequenced material came from peripheral blood. The J gene is TRBJ1-1, the V gene TRBV29-1; tentative D call: TRBD1 (5 bases). This clonotype was obtained from a man aged 60 to 75 with acute or convalescent COVID-19. The CDR3 spells CSGRGYTEAFF. The CDR3 DNA sequence: TGCAGCGGGCGGGGGTACACTGAAGCTTTCTTT.